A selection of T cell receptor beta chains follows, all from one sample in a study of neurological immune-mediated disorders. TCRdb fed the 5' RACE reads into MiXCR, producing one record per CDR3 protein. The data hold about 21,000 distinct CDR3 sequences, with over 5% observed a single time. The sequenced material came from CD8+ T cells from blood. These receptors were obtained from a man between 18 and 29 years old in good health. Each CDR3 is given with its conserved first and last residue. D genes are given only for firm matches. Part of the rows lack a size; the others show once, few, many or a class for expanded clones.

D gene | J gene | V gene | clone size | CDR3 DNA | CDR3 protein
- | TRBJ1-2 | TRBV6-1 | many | TGTGCCAGCAGTGATTCTTCGGCTTACACCTTC | CASSDSSAYTF
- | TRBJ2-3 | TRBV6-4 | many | TGTGCCAGCAGTGAGCGGGGCACAGATACGCAGTATTTT | CASSERGTDTQYF
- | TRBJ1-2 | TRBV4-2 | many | TGTGCCAGCAGCCAAGATCGGTCTGGCTACACCTTC | CASSQDRSGYTF
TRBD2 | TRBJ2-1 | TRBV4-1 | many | TGCGCCAGCAGCCAAGATTTTCCTAGCGGCCGCCATGAGCAGTTCTTC | CASSQDFPSGRHEQFF
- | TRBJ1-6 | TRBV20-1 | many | TGCAGTGCCCAGATAATCCCGGGTTCACCCCTCCACTTT | CSAQIIPGSPLHF
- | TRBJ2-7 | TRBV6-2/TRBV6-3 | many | TGTGCCAGCAGTTACGGGCAGGGCTTCGTGGCGGACTTC | CASSYGQGFVADF
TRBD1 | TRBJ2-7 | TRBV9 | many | TGTGCCAGCGCCGTGGGACAGGGGTGGATTTACGAGCAGTACTTC | CASAVGQGWIYEQYF
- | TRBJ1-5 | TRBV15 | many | TGTGCCACCAGCAGAGTCCGGACGCAAATCAGCAATCAGCCCCAGCATTTT | CATSRVRTQISNQPQHF
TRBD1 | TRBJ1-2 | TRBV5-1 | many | TGCGCCAGCAGCTTCACTGGGACAGGGAGTAGCTATGGCTACACCTTC | CASSFTGTGSSYGYTF
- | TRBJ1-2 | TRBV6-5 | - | TGTGCCAGCAGCCCCCGGCGGGGTTGGAGTGGCTACACCTTC | CASSPRRGWSGYTF
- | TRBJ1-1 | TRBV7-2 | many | TGTGCCAGCAGCTTAGCGGGGGACGGGGCTTTCTTT | CASSLAGDGAFF
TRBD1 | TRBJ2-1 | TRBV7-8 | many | TGTGCCAGCAGCTACCCATGGACCGGGACAGCGATATACAATGAGCAGTTCTTC | CASSYPWTGTAIYNEQFF
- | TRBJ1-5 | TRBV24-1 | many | TGTGCCACCAGTGATTGGGACGGTGATCAGCCCCAGCATTTT | CATSDWDGDQPQHF
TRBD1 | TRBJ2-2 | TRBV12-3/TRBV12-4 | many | TGTGCCAGCAGTTTAGGACAGGGTCTACCCGGGGAGCTGTTTTTT | CASSLGQGLPGELFF
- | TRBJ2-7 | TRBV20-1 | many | TGCAGTGCTAGAGGGGACGGAGGGCGCTACGAGCAGTACTTC | CSARGDGGRYEQYF
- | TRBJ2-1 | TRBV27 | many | TGTGCCAGCAGTAGCCCCGGGCTAGGGCAGTTCTTC | CASSSPGLGQFF
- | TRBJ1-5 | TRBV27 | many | TGTGCCAGCAGTTTCTTTGCGACATCAAATCAGCCCCAGCATTTT | CASSFFATSNQPQHF
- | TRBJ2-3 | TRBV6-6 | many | TGTGCCAGCAGTTCCACAGGAGATACGCAGTATTTT | CASSSTGDTQYF
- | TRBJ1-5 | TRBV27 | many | TGTGCCACAGCAGTAGCGGGGGGAACAGGGCTTCTCGGCAATCAGCCCCAGCATTTT | CATAVAGGTGLLGNQPQHF
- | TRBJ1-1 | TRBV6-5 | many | TGTGCCAGCAGTTACAGGTCCCCGAACACTGAAGCTTTCTTT | CASSYRSPNTEAFF
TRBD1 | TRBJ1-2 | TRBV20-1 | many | TGCAGTGCTAGGAGGGGACAGGAAATCTCCCGGGGCTACACCTTC | CSARRGQEISRGYTF
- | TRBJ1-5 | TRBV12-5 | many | TGTGCTAGTGGTTTGACTCAGAAAAATCAGCCCCAGCATTTT | CASGLTQKNQPQHF
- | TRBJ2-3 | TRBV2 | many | TGTGCCAGCAGTGAAGGCTCCGGGGATACGCAGTATTTT | CASSEGSGDTQYF
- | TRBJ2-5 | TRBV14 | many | TGTGCCAGCAGCCAAGAACAGGAAGAGACCCAGTACTTC | CASSQEQEETQYF
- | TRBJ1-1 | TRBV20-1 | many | TGCAGTGTTCTTAATTTGGCTGAAGCTTTCTTT | CSVLNLAEAFF
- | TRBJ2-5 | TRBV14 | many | TGTGCCAGCCGCCCCGACGGTCAAGAGACCCAGTACTTC | CASRPDGQETQYF